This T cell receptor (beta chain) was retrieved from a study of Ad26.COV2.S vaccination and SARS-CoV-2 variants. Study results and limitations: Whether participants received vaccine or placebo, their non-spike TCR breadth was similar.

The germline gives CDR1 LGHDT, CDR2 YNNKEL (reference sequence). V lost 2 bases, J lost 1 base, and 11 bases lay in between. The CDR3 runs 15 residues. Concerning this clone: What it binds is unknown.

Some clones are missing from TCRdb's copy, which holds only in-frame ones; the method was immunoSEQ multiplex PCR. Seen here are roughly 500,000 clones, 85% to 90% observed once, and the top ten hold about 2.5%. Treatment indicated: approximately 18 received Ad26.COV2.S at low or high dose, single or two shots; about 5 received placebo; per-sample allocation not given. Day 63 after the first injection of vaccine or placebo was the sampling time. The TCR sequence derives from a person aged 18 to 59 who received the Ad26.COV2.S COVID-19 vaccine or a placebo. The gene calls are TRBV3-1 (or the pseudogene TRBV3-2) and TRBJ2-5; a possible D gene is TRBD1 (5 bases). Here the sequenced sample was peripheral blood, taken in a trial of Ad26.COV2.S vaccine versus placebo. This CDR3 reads CASSQRHTGQETQYF. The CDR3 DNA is TGTGCCAGCAGCCAAAGGCACACAGGCCAAGAGACCCAGTACTTC.